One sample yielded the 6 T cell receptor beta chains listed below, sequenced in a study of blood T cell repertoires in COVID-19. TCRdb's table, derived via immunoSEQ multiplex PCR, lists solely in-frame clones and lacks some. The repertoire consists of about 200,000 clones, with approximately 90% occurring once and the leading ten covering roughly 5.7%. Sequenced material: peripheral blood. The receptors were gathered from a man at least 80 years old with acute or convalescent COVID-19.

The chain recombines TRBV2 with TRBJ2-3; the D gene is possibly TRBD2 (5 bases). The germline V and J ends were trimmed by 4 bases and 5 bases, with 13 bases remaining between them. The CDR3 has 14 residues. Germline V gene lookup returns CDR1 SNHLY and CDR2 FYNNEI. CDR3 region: CASSGRWAGDTQYF. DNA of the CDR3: TGTGCCAGCAGTGGCCGGTGGGCGGGAGATACGCAGTATTTT.

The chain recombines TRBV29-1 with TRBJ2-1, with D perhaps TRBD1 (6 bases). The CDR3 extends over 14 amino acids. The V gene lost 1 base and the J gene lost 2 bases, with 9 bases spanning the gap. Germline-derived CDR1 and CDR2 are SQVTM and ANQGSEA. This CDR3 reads CSVEGQGTYNEQFF. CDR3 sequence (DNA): TGCAGCGTTGAAGGGCAGGGGACCTACAATGAGCAGTTCTTC.

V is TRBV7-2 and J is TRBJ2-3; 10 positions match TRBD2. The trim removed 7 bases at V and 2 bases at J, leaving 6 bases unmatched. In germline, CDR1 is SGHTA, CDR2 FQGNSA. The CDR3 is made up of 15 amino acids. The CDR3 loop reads CASMLLAGPTDTQYF. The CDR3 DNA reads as TGTGCCAGCATGCTACTAGCGGGGCCCACAGATACGCAGTATTTT. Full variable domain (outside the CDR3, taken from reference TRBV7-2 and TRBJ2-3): GAGVSQSPSNKVTEKGKDVELRCDPISGHTALYWYRQSLGQGLEFLIYFQGNSAPDKSGLPSDRFSAERTGGSVSTLTIQRTQQEDSAVYLCASMLLAGPTDTQYFGPGTRLTVL.

The CDR3 nucleotides are TGTGCCAGTACGGAAGGGAGCTCCTATAATTCACCCCTCCACTTT. It is translated as CASTEGSSYNSPLHF. The rearrangement joins TRBV19 to TRBJ1-6; D call uncertain. Germline V lookup: CDR1 LNHDA, CDR2 SQIVND (reference sequence). V dropped 7 bases and J dropped 0 bases, with 10 bases sitting between them. The length of the CDR3 is 15 residues.

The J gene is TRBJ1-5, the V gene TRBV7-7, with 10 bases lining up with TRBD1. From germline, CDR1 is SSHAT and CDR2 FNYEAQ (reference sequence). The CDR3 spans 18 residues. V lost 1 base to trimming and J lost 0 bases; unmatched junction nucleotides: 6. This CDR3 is CASSLGRGQGYSNQPQHF. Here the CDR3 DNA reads TGTGCCAGCAGCTTAGGCAGGGGACAGGGGTATAGCAATCAGCCCCAGCATTTT. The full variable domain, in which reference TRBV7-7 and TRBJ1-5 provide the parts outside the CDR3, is GAGVSQSPRYKVTKRGQDVTLRCDPISSHATLYWYQQALGQGPEFLTYFNYEAQPDKSGLPSDRFSAERPEGSISTLTIQRTEQRDSAMYRCASSLGRGQGYSNQPQHFGDGTRLSIL.

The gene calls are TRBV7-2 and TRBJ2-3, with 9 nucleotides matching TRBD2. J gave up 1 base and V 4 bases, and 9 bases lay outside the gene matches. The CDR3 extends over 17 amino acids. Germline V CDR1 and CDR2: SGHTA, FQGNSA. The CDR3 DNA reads TGTGCCAGCAGCTCCTCCCTACTAGCGGGCCGCACAGATACGCAGTATTTT. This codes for CASSSSLLAGRTDTQYF.